This T cell receptor (beta chain) was retrieved from a study of regulatory T cells in long-lasting Graves disease. This clonotype occurred many times. Time point specified: newly diagnosed GD, antithyroid drugs for less than 3 months. PBMC-derived RNA was used for the TCR library. Per germline, CDR1 MNHNS and CDR2 SASEGT. This CDR3 is built from 13 residues. V dropped 6 bases and J dropped 2 bases, with 10 bases sitting between them. In building TCR beta libraries, iRepertoire HTBI primers were used together with Arm-PCR of CDR3 regions. TCRdb fed the multiplex PCR reads into MiXCR, producing one record per CDR3 protein. There are some 500,000 distinct CDR3 sequences in the sample; approximately 16% occur only once, and about 25% lies in the top ten. This sample also belongs to another study, concerning T cells in Graves' hyperthyroidism and ophthalmopathy.

This TCR was sampled from a woman in her forties or fifties with Graves disease. The sequencing here drew on peripheral blood mononuclear cells (PBMCs), taken at new diagnosis, from a patient treated with antithyroid drugs. This chain connects TRBV6-1 to TRBJ1-2, with unresolved D. This CDR3 is CASSLRPNYGYTF. CDR3 in DNA: TGTGCCAGCAGCTTGAGGCCGAACTATGGCTACACCTTC.